This TCR beta chain was profiled in a study of glioma-infiltrating T cells after dendritic cell vaccination. Overall study context: Samples are from glioblastoma patients in Phase I and II dendritic cell vaccine trials. Overall study results and limits: Patients with more pretreatment TILs had longer time to progression and survival.

Notes on this clone: What it binds is not known.

CDR1 is MDHEN, CDR2 SYDVKM, per germline. The CDR3 has 12 amino acids. Between the trimmed V and J ends, which lost 7 bases and 10 bases, there was a span of 16 bases. As to time point: after dendritic cell vaccination, including at tumor progression/relapse. All glioblastoma patients lacked an isocitrate dehydrogenase mutation. Amplification used 60 V beta primers and 13 J beta primers. Generated by immunoSEQ multiplex PCR, the TCRdb table keeps only in-frame clones and is missing some. Seen here are over 75,000 clones, around four fifths observed once, and the top ten hold roughly 2.1%. This chain joins TRBV28 and TRBJ1-1; tentative D call: TRBD1 (5 bases). Sequenced here: blood, sampled after dendritic cell vaccination. The TCR sequence derives from a human donor with glioblastoma. As DNA, the CDR3 is TGTGCCAGCATTGTAGCGGGACGAGGAGCTTTCTTT. It is translated as CASIVAGRGAFF. Using reference TRBV28 and TRBJ1-1 for the parts outside the CDR3, the full variable domain is DVKVTQSSRYLVKRTGEKVFLECVQDMDHENMFWYRQDPGLGLRLIYFSYDVKMKEKGDIPEGYSVSREKKERFSLILESASTNQTSMYLCASIVAGRGAFFGQGTRLTVV.